The 11 T cell receptor beta chains given below trace back to one sample, sequenced in a study of cytotoxic CD8 clonotypes in ibrutinib-treated CLL. The table came from immunoSEQ multiplex PCR; TCRdb's copy has only in-frame clones and leaves some out. The repertoire consists of some 290,000 clones, with roughly 85% occurring once and the leading ten covering 6.5% to 8%. The sequencing used PBMCs, collected before ibrutinib treatment. These receptors all stem from a human donor with chronic lymphocytic leukemia.

The chain employs TRBV30 and TRBJ1-3, with D hard to call. CDR1 and CDR2 (germline): GTSNPN, SVGIG (reference sequence). With 5 bases removed from V and 0 bases from J, the gap between germline ends came to 8 bases. The CDR3 has 13 residues. The CDR3 DNA sequence: TGTGCCTGGGGACTCAACTCTGGAAACACCATATATTTT. This sequence encodes CAWGLNSGNTIYF.

The chain links TRBV30 to TRBJ2-7, with D uncertain. This CDR3 has 13 amino acids. CDR1 is GTSNPN and CDR2 is SVGIG in the germline V gene (reference sequence). V was cut by 2 bases and J by 9 bases, with 17 bases left in between. DNA for the CDR3: TGTGCCTGGAGTTGGGTAGTCTCCCGGGTGCAGTACTTC. As protein: CAWSWVVSRVQYF.

This clone showed up just once. This chain connects TRBV30 to TRBJ1-4, with TRBD1 matching over 7 bases. With V trimmed by 3 bases and J by 6 bases, 7 bases remained unmatched. The CDR3 contains 14 residues. Germline assignment: CDR1 GTSNPN and CDR2 SVGIG (reference sequence). The CDR3: CAWRFTDRDEKLFF. In DNA, the CDR3 is TGTGCCTGGAGATTTACCGACAGGGATGAAAAACTGTTTTTT.

This clone showed up just a few times. J is TRBJ1-5 and V is TRBV9, with D unresolved. Trimming removed 4 bases at V and 5 bases at J, with 7 bases between. Germline V lookup: CDR1 SGDLS, CDR2 YYNGEE. The CDR3 is made up of 12 amino acids. The CDR3 DNA is TGTGCCAGCAGCCCCCTTGATCAGCCCCAGCATTTT. The encoded protein is CASSPLDQPQHF.

The genes are TRBV10-3 and TRBJ2-1, with D possibly matching TRBD1 (6 bases). CDR1 and CDR2 (germline): ENHRY, SYGVKD. The V end lost 0 bases, the J end lost 5 bases, and 8 bases lay between the germline ends. This CDR3 has 14 amino acids. CDR3 amino acids: CAISESRGNNEQFF. The DNA of the CDR3 is TGTGCCATCAGTGAGTCGAGGGGGAACAATGAGCAGTTCTTC.

The rearrangement uses TRBV7-2 and TRBJ2-5; TRBD1 is a possible D gene (6 bases). V lost 5 bases and J 2 bases, leaving 12 bases between the germline ends. The CDR3 is 14 residues long. Germline V lookup: CDR1 SGHTA, CDR2 FQGNSA. The CDR3 protein is CASSPYREQETQYF. The CDR3 coding sequence is TGTGCCAGCAGCCCATACAGGGAACAAGAGACCCAGTACTTC.

DNA of the CDR3: TGTGCCATCAGCGCCGGGACTAGCGGGAGGGAAGAGCAGTTCTTC. It specifies CAISAGTSGREEQFF. This sequence joins TRBV10-3 and TRBJ2-1, with 16 bases matching TRBD2. Per the germline V gene, CDR1 is ENHRY and CDR2 is SYGVKD. CDR3 size: 15 residues. J lost 10 bases, V lost 6 bases, and 6 bases had no gene match.

The chain has TRBV10-3 and TRBJ2-1; 10 bases are shared with TRBD2. J gave up 4 bases and V 6 bases, and 6 bases lay outside the gene matches. Germline values: CDR1 ENHRY, CDR2 SYGVKD. CDR3 length equals 15 residues. The CDR3 protein is CAIRGGLAVYNEQFF. CDR3 nucleotides: TGTGCCATCAGGGGCGGACTAGCGGTATACAATGAGCAGTTCTTC.

This sequence joins TRBV25-1 and TRBJ1-2; D is ambiguous. Trimming took 4 bases from V and 10 from J, leaving 16 bases between them. CDR1 and CDR2 (germline): MGHDK, SYGVNS. The CDR3 runs 13 residues. CDR3 sequence reads: CASSGSGERVYTF. The CDR3 region has the DNA TGTGCCAGCAGTGGCTCCGGCGAGCGTGTCTACACCTTC.

The chain joins TRBV18 to TRBJ2-5; D might be TRBD1 (5 bases). Per germline, CDR1 KGHSH and CDR2 LQKENI. V was pared by 2 bases and J by 4 bases, with 17 bases between. The CDR3 totals 16 residues. CDR3 DNA sequence: TGTGCCAGCTCACCAAGCGTGACCGCCCAGGGAGAGACCCAGTACTTC. Protein sequence: CASSPSVTAQGETQYF.

The V and J genes are TRBV5-1 and TRBJ2-7; D is undetermined. Germline V lookup: CDR1 SGHRS, CDR2 YFSETQ. This CDR3 is 15 amino acids long. Between the trimmed V and J ends, which lost 0 bases and 2 bases, there was a span of 12 bases. The CDR3 spells CASSLAAAGPYEQYF. As DNA, the CDR3 is TGCGCCAGCAGCTTGGCCGCTGCTGGGCCCTACGAGCAGTACTTC.